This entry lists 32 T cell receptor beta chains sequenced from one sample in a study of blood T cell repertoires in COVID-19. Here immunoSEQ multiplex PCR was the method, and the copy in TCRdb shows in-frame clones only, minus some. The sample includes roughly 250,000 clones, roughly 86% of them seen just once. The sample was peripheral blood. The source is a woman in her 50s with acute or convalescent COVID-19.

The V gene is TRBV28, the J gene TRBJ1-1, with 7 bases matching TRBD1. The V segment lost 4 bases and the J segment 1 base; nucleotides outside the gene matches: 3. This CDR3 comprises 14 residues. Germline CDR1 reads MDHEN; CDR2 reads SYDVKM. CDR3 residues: CASSSDRENTEAFF. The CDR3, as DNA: TGTGCCAGCAGTTCAGACAGGGAGAACACTGAAGCTTTCTTT.

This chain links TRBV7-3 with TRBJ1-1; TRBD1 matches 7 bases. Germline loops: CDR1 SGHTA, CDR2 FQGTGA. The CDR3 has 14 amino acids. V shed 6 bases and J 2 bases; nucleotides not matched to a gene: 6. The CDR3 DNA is TGTGCCAGCAGTCCGGGACAGACAAACACTGAAGCTTTCTTT. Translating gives CASSPGQTNTEAFF.

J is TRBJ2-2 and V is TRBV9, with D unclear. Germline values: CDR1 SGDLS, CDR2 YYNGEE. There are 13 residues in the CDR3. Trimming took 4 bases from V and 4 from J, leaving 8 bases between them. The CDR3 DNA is TGTGCCAGCAGCCCTCTCTCCACCGGGGAGCTGTTTTTT. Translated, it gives CASSPLSTGELFF.

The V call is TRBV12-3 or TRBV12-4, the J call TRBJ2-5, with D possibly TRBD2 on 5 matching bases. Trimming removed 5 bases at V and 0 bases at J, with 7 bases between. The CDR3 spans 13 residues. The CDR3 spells CASSRGYQETQYF. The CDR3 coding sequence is TGTGCCAGCAGTCGAGGGTACCAAGAGACCCAGTACTTC.

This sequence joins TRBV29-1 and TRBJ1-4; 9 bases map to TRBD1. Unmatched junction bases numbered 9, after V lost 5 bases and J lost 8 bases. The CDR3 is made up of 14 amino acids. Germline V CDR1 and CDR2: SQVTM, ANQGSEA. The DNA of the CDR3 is TGCAGCGTTAAACCGGACAGGGGAGAGGAAAAACTGTTTTTT. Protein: CSVKPDRGEEKLFF.

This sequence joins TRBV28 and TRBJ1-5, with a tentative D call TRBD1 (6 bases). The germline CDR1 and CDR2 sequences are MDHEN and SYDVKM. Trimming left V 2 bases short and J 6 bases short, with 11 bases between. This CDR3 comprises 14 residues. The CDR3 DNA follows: TGTGCCAGCAGTTTAGGGGGCGGAGGTCAGCCCCAGCATTTT. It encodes CASSLGGGGQPQHF.

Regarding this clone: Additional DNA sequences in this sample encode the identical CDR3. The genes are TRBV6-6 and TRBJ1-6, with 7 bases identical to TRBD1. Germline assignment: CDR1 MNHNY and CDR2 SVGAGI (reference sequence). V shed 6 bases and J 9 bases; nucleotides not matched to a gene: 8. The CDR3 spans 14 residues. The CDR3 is CASRRQGEGSPLHF. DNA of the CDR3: TGTGCCAGCAGGCGACAGGGCGAAGGTTCACCCCTCCACTTT.

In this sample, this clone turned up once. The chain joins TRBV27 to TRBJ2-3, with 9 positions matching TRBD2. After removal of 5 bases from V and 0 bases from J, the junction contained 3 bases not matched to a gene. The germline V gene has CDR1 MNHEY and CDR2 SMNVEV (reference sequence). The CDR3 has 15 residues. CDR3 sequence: CASSPLAGSTDTQYF. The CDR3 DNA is TGTGCCAGCAGTCCACTAGCGGGCAGCACAGATACGCAGTATTTT.

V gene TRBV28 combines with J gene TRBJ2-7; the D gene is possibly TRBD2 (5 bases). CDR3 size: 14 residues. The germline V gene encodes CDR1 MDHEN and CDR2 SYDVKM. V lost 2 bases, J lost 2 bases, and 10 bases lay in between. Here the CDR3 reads CASSLAGHTYEQYF. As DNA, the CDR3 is TGTGCCAGCAGTTTAGCGGGTCACACCTACGAGCAGTACTTC.

The CDR3 DNA sequence: TGTGCCAGCAGCTCCAATAGCGGTAACAATGAGCAGTTCTTC. Protein sequence: CASSSNSGNNEQFF. The rearrangement uses TRBV7-9 and TRBJ2-1; TRBD2 is a possible D gene (6 bases). This CDR3 has 14 amino acids. Per the germline V gene, CDR1 is SEHNR and CDR2 is FQNEAQ (reference sequence). Trimming removed 4 bases at V and 5 bases at J, with 12 bases between.

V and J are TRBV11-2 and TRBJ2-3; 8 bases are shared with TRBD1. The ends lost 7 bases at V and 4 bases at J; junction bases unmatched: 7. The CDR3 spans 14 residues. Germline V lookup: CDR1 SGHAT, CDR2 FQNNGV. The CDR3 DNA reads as TGTGCCAGCAACCAAGGACAGGGAGCAGATACGCAGTATTTT. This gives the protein CASNQGQGADTQYF. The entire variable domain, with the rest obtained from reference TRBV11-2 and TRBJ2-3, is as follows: EAGVAQSPRYKIIEKRQSVAFWCNPISGHATLYWYQQILGQGPKLLIQFQNNGVVDDSQLPKDRFSAERLKGVDSTLKIQPAKLEDSAVYLCASNQGQGADTQYFGPGTRLTVL.

CDR3 sequence: CASSLGGAGATYEQYF. CDR3 DNA sequence: TGCGCCAGCAGCCTGGGAGGGGCGGGTGCGACCTACGAGCAGTACTTC. The gene calls are TRBV4-1 and TRBJ2-7, with 7 bases matching TRBD2. Germline V gene lookup returns CDR1 MGHRA and CDR2 YSYEKL. This CDR3 has 16 amino acids. The J segment lost 2 bases and the V segment lost 4 bases, leaving 11 bases of the junction unmatched.

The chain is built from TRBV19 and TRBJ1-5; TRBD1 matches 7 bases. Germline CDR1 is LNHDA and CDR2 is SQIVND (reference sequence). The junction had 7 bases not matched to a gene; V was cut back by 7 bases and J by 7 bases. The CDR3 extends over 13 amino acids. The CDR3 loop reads CASTRQGKQPQHF. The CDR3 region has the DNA TGTGCCAGTACCCGACAGGGAAAGCAGCCCCAGCATTTT.

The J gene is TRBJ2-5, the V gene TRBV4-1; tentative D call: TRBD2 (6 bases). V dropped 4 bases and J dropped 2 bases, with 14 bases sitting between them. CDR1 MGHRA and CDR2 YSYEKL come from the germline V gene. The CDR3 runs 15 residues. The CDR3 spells CASSPRYGGQETQYF. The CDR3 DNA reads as TGCGCCAGCAGCCCCCGGTATGGGGGGCAAGAGACCCAGTACTTC.

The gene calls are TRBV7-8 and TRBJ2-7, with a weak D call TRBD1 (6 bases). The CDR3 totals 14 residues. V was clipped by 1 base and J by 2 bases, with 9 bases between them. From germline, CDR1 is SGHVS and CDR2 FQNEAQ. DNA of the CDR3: TGTGCCAGCAGCTTAGTAGAGGGGGCCTACGAGCAGTACTTC. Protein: CASSLVEGAYEQYF.

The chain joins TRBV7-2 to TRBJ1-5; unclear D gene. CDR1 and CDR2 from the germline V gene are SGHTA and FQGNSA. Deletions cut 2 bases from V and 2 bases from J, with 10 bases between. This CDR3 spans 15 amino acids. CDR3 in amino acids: CASSLSQSGNQPQHF. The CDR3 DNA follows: TGTGCCAGCAGCTTAAGCCAAAGCGGCAATCAGCCCCAGCATTTT.

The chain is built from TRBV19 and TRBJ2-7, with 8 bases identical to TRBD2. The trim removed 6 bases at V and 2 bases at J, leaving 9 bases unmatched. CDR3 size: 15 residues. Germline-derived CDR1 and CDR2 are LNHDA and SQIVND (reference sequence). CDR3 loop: CASRSASGPTYEQYF. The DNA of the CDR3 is TGTGCCAGTAGATCGGCTAGCGGGCCTACCTACGAGCAGTACTTC.

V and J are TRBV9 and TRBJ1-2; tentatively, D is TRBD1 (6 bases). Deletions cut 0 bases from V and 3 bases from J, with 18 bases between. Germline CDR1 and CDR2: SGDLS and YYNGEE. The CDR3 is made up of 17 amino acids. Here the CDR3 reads CASSVGSAGGAYYGYTF. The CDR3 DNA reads TGTGCCAGCAGCGTAGGGTCGGCGGGGGGCGCGTACTATGGCTACACCTTC.

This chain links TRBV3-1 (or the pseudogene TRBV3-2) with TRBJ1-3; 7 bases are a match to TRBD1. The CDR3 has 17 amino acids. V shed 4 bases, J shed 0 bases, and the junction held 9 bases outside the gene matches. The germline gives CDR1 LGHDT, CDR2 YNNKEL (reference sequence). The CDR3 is CASSPSFRQGSGNTIYF. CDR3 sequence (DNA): TGTGCCAGCAGCCCCTCCTTCAGACAGGGCTCTGGAAACACCATATATTTT.

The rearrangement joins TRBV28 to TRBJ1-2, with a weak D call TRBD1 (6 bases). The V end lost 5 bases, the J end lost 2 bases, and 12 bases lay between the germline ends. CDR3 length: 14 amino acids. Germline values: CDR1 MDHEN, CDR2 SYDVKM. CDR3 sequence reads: CASSPPGQNYGYTF. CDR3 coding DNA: TGTGCCAGCAGTCCACCGGGACAAAACTATGGCTACACCTTC.

The chain's CDR3 is CASQGGLVYNEQFF. As DNA, the CDR3 is TGCGCCAGCCAAGGGGGACTAGTGTACAATGAGCAGTTCTTC. V gene TRBV5-1 combines with J gene TRBJ2-1, with 8 positions matching TRBD2. V shed 7 bases, J shed 4 bases, and the junction held 7 bases outside the gene matches. Germline CDR1 and CDR2: SGHRS and YFSETQ. This CDR3 contains 14 residues.

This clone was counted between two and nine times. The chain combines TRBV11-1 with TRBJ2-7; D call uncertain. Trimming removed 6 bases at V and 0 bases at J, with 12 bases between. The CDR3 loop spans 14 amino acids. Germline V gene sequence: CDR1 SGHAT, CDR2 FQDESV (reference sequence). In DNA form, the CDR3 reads TGTGCCAGCAGGCAGAGGTCTAGCTCCTACGAGCAGTACTTC. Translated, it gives CASRQRSSSYEQYF. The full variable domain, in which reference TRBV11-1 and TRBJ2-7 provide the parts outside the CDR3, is EAEVAQSPRYKITEKSQAVAFWCDPISGHATLYWYRQILGQGPELLVQFQDESVVDDSQLPKDRFSAERLKGVDSTLKIQPAELGDSAMYLCASRQRSSSYEQYFGPGTRLTVT.

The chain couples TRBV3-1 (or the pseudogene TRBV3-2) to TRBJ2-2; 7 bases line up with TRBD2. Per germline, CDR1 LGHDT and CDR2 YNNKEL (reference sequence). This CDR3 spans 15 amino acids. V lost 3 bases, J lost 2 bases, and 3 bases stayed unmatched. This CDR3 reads CASSHGDYNTGELFF. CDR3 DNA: TGTGCCAGCAGCCACGGGGACTATAACACCGGGGAGCTGTTTTTT.

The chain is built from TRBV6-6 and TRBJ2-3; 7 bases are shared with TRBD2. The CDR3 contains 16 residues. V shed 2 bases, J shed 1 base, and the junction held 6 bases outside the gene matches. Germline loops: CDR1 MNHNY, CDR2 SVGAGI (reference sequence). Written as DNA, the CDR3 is TGTGCCAGCAGTTACCCCAGGGAGGGTGGCACAGATACGCAGTATTTT. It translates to CASSYPREGGTDTQYF.

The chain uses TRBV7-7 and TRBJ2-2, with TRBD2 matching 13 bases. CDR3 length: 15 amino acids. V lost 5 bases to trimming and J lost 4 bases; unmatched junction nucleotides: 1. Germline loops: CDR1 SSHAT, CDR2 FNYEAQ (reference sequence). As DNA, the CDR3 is TGTGCCAGCAGCCGGACTAGCGGGAGCACCGGGGAGCTGTTTTTT. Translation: CASSRTSGSTGELFF.

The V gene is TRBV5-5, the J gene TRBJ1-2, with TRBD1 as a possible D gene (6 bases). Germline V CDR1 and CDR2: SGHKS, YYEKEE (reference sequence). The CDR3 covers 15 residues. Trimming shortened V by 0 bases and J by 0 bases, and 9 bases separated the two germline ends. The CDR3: CASSLDPGANYGYTF. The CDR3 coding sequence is TGTGCCAGCAGCTTGGACCCAGGGGCTAACTATGGCTACACCTTC. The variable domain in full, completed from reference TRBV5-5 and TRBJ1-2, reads DAGVTQSPTHLIKTRGQQVTLRCSPISGHKSVSWYQQVLGQGPQFIFQYYEKEERGRGNFPDRFSARQFPNYSSELNVNALLLGDSALYLCASSLDPGANYGYTFGSGTRLTVV.

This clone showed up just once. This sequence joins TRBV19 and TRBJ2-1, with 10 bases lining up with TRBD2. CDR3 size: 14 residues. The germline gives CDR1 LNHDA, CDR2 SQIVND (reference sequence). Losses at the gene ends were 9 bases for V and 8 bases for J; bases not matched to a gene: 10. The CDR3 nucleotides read TGTGCCAGGCTACCGGGACTAGCGATCGATGAGCAGTTCTTC. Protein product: CARLPGLAIDEQFF.

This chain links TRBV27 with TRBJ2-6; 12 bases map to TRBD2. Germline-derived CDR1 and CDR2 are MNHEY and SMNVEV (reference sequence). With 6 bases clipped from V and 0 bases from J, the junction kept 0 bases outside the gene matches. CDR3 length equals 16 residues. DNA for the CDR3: TGTGCCAGCAGACTAGCGGGAGGCTCTGGGGCCAACGTCCTGACTTTC. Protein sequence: CASRLAGGSGANVLTF.

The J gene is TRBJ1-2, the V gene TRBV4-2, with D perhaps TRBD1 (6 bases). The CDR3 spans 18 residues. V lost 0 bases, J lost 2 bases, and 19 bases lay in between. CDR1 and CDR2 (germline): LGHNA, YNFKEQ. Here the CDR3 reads CASSQDLGRGEQNYGYTF. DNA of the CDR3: TGTGCCAGCAGCCAAGATTTAGGCAGGGGAGAACAAAACTATGGCTACACCTTC.

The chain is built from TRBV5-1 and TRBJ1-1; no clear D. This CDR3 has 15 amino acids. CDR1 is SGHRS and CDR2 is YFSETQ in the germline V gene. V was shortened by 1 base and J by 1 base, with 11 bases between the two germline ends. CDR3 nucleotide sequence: TGCGCCAGCAGCTTGAGTTTACAGCCGAACACTGAAGCTTTCTTT. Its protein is CASSLSLQPNTEAFF.

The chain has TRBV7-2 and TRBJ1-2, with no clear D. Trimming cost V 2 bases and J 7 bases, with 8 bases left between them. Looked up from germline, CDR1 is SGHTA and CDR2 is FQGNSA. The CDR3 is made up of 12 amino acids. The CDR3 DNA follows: TGTGCCAGCAGCTTAATGGCAGTTGGCTACACCTTC. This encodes CASSLMAVGYTF.

CDR3 nucleotide sequence: TGTGCCAGCAGTCGGGACTATCTCCCTAGCACAGATACGCAGTATTTT. Encoded protein: CASSRDYLPSTDTQYF. V usage is TRBV27 and J usage is TRBJ2-3; 7 bases align to TRBD2. The CDR3 length is 16 residues. Trimming at V came to 5 bases and at J to 0 bases, leaving 8 bases not matched to a gene. The germline V gene has CDR1 MNHEY and CDR2 SMNVEV (reference sequence).